This T cell receptor (beta chain) was recorded in a study of cytomegalovirus exposure and HLA in healthy donors. Study-wide context: In a previous analysis, 110 million or so unique TCR beta sequences were found from roughly 200 million T cells. General study findings and limits: A later analysis linked a missense variant in DCLRE1C to the trimming of TCR beta V and J genes. The majority of CMV-associated TCR beta chains were reported as apparently HLA-restricted in a later analysis.

V lost 1 base and J 4 bases, leaving 14 bases between the germline ends. There are 16 residues in the CDR3. Germline V lookup: CDR1 SNHLY, CDR2 FYNNEI. About this clone: Its antigen is not identified.

The PCR used 60 Vbeta and 13 Jbeta primers. TCRdb's table, derived via immunoSEQ multiplex PCR, lists solely in-frame clones and lacks some. This table holds roughly 160,000 clones, 85% found once. This chain joins TRBV2 and TRBJ1-3; D is uncertain. This clonotype was obtained from a boy younger than 10 in good health and CMV-seronegative. The sequencing input was PBMCs. The CDR3 protein is CASSEESPLGGNTIYF. DNA for the CDR3: TGTGCCAGCAGTGAAGAGTCCCCCCTGGGCGGAAACACCATATATTTT.